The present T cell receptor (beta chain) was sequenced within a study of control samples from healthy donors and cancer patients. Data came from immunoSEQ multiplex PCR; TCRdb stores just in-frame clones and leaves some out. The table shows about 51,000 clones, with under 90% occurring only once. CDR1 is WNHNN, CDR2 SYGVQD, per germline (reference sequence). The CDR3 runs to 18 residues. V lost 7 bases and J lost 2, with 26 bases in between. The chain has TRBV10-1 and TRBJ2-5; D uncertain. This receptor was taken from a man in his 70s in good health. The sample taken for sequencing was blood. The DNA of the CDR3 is TGCGCCAGCACCGGTCGGGCAGACTTTAAACCCTTACAAGAGACCCAGTACTTC. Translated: CASTGRADFKPLQETQYF.